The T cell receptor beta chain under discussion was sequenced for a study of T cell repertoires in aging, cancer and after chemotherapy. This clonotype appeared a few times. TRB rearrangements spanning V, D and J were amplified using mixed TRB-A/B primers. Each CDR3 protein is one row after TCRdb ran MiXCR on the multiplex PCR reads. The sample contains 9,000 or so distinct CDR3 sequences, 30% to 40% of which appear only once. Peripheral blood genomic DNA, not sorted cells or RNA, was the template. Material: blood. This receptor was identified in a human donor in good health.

CDR3 DNA sequence: TGTGCCAGCAGCTTTGTGGGGGGCGCCTACAATGAGCAGTTCTTC. This translates into CASSFVGGAYNEQFF. The chain links TRBV7-2 to TRBJ2-1; D may be TRBD1 or TRBD2 (6 bases each). Germline loops: CDR1 SGHTA, CDR2 FQGNSA. With 3 bases removed from V and 2 bases from J, the gap between germline ends came to 11 bases. The CDR3 sequence is 15 residues long.